This TCR beta chain derives from a study of blood T cell repertoires in COVID-19. On the study more broadly: Samples of COVID-19 (acute and convalescent) were obtained from the United States, Italy and Spain. In each case, the material was cDNA or gDNA derived from T cells, B-cell-depleted T cells, or PBMCs.

Source study methods: How many nucleated cells were present was estimated from reference gene primer amplification. Clones were sequenced by immunoSEQ multiplex PCR, and TCRdb holds only the in-frame ones, with some missing. V, J and clone size are those of that table, while D and trimming were read from the DNA. The sample records about 190,000 clones, just under 85% being singletons. The CDR3 consists of 17 residues. CDR1 and CDR2 (germline): MGHRA, YSYEKL. Trimming cost V 4 bases and J 2 bases; bases outside gene matches: 13. Specimen: peripheral blood. The clonotype comes from a woman aged 70-85 years with active or convalescent COVID-19. The chain combines TRBV4-1 with TRBJ2-7, with 8 bases lining up with TRBD1. This chain's CDR3 is CASSPQSGQARPYEQYF. The CDR3 DNA reads as TGCGCCAGCAGCCCACAATCGGGACAGGCTCGACCCTACGAGCAGTACTTC.